The present entry profiles one T cell receptor beta chain with its context. Antigen specificity is unknown. This entry belongs to a study of T cells in localized non-small cell lung cancer. Repertoires were generated with immunoSEQ multiplex PCR, while TCRdb's copy carries only in-frame clones and drops some. The repertoire holds under 800 clones, with under 40% as singletons. Study observations and caveats: One tumor region alone was sequenced, and heterogeneity therefore remains possible.

Germline loops: CDR1 SGHDN, CDR2 FVKESK. Trimming took 1 base from V and 3 from J, leaving 9 bases between them. The CDR3 totals 14 residues. The sequence was collected from a man aged 40 to 69 with stage I lung adenocarcinoma. V gene TRBV14 combines with J gene TRBJ1-2; D gene unclear. Sequencing used normal lung tissue next to the tumor, obtained before any cancer treatment. CDR3 DNA sequence: TGTGCCAGCAGCCAAGGGTCGGGATACTATGGCTACACCTTC. It encodes CASSQGSGYYGYTF.